A single sample gave rise to the 2 T cell receptor beta chains below, sequenced in a study of response to subunit inactivated influenza vaccine. MiXCR, run by TCRdb on the RT-PCR reads, gives a single entry per CDR3 protein. The sample contains roughly 570,000 distinct CDR3 sequences, about 14% of which appear only once. The specimen comprised PBMCs from blood, sampled approximately 12 days after vaccination. Receptors were obtained from a man in his forties or fifties who received an inactivated influenza vaccine.

This clonotype was counted at least ten times. The chain couples TRBV29-1 to TRBJ1-6; D is perhaps TRBD1 (5 bases). The V and J ends lost 5 bases and 9 bases respectively, with 17 bases between them. This CDR3 region has 14 residues. The germline gives CDR1 SQVTM, CDR2 ANQGSEA. The CDR3 loop is CSVTLGLEGSPLHF. DNA of the CDR3: TGCAGCGTTACGTTGGGGCTGGAGGGTTCACCCCTCCACTTT.

Only a few counts were recorded for this clonotype. The chain combines TRBV7-2 with TRBJ1-6; 12 bases agree with TRBD1. In germline, CDR1 is SGHTA, CDR2 FQGNSA. The junction had 6 bases not matched to a gene; V was cut back by 5 bases and J by 10 bases. This CDR3 comprises 15 residues. The CDR3 loop reads CASSAGTGGRSPLHF. CDR3 in DNA: TGTGCCAGCAGCGCCGGGACAGGGGGCCGGTCACCCCTCCACTTT.